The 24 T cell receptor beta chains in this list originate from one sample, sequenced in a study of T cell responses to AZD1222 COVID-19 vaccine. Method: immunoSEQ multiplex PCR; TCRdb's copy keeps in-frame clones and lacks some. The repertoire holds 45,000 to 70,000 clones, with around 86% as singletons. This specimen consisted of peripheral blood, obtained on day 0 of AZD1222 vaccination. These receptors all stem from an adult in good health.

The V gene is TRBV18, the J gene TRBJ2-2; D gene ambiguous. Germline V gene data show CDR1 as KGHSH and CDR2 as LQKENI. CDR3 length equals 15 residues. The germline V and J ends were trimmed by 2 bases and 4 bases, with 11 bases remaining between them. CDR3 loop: CASSPVRAVTGELFF. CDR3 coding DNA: TGTGCCAGCTCACCAGTACGGGCCGTCACCGGGGAGCTGTTTTTT.

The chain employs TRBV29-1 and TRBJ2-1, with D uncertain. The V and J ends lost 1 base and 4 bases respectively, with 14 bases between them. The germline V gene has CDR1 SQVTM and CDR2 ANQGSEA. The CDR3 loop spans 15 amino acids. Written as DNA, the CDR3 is TGCAGCGTTGAAGGTCGGGTCCGGTCGTACAATGAGCAGTTCTTC. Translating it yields CSVEGRVRSYNEQFF.

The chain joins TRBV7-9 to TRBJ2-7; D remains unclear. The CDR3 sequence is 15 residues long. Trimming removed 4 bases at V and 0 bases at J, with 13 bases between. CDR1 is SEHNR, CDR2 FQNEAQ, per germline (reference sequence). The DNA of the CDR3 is TGTGCCAGCAGCTCGTTGGGTGGGAACTCCTACGAGCAGTACTTC. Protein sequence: CASSSLGGNSYEQYF.

CDR3 nucleotides: TGTGCCATCAGTGGAAGGACAGCCTCCTACGAGCAGTACTTC. The encoded protein is CAISGRTASYEQYF. The chain links TRBV10-3 to TRBJ2-7, with D possibly matching TRBD1 (6 bases). V was trimmed by 4 bases and J by 0 bases, leaving 10 bases between them. Per the germline V gene, CDR1 is ENHRY and CDR2 is SYGVKD. There are 14 residues in the CDR3.

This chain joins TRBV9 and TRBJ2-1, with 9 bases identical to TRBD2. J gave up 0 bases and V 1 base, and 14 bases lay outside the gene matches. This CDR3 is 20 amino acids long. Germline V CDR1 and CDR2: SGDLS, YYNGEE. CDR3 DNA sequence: TGTGCCAGCAGCGTAAGCGGTTGGGCTAGCGGGGCGAGCTCCTACAATGAGCAGTTCTTC. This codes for CASSVSGWASGASSYNEQFF.

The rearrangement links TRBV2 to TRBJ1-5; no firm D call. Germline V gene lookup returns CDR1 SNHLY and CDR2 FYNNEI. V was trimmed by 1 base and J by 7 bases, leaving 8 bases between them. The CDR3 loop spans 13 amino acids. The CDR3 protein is CASSEGGGQPQHF. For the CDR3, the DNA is TGTGCCAGCAGTGAAGGGGGAGGGCAGCCCCAGCATTTT.

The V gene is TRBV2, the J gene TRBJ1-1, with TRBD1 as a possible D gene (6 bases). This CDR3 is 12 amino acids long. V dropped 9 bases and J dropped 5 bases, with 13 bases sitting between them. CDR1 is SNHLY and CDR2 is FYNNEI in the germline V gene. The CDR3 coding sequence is TGTGCCAGTGGGGGCGGGAGGACTGAAGCTTTCTTT. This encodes CASGGGRTEAFF.

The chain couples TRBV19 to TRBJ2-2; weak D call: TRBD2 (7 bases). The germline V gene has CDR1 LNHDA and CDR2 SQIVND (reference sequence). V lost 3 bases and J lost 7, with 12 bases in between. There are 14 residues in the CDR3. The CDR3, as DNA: TGTGCCAGTAGTATTACGGGGGGCGGCGGGGAGCTGTTTTTT. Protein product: CASSITGGGGELFF.

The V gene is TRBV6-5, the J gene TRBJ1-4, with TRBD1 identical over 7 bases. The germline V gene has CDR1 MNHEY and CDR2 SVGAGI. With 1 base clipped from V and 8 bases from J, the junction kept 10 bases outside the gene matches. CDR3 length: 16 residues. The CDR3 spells CASSYYLGGGEEKLFF. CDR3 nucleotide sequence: TGTGCCAGCAGTTACTACTTAGGGGGCGGAGAAGAAAAACTGTTTTTT.

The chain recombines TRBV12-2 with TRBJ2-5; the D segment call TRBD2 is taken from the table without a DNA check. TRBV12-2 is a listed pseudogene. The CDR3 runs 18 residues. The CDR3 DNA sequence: TGTGCAAGTCGCTTAGGAGGGGGACTAGCGATCGGGCGAGAGACCCAGTACTTC. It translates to CASRLGGGLAIGRETQYF.

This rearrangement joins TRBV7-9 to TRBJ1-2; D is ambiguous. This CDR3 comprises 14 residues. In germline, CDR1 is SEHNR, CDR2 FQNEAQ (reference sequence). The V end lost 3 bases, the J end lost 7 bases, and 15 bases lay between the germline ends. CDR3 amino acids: CASSFDRRAGGYTF. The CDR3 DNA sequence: TGTGCCAGCAGCTTCGATCGGCGTGCGGGTGGCTACACCTTC.

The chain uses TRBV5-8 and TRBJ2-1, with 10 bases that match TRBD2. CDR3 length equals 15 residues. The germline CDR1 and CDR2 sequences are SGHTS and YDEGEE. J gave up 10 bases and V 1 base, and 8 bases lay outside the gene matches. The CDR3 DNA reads TGTGCCAGCAGCTTGCCGCTAGCGGGAGCGTGGGAGCAGTTCTTC. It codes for CASSLPLAGAWEQFF.

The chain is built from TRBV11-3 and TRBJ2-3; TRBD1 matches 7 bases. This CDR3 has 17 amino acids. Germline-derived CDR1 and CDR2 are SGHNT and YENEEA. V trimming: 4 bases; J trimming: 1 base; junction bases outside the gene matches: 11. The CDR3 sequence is CASSSSGTEGGTDTQYF. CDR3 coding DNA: TGTGCCAGCAGCTCTTCCGGGACAGAGGGAGGCACAGATACGCAGTATTTT.

The CDR3: CASSRLAGVYEQYF. DNA for the CDR3: TGTGCCAGCAGCCGACTAGCGGGAGTTTACGAGCAGTACTTC. The chain recombines TRBV3-1 (or the pseudogene TRBV3-2) with TRBJ2-7; the match to TRBD2 covers 12 bases. This CDR3 is built from 14 residues. V lost 4 bases and J lost 4; bases outside the gene matches: 2. Germline-derived CDR1 and CDR2 are LGHDT and YNNKEL (reference sequence).

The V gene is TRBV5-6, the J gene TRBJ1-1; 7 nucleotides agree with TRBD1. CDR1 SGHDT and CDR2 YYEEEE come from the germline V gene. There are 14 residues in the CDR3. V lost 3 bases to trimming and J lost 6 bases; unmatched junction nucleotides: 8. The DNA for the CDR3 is TGTGCCAGCAGCTCAGGGGGGCAAGAAGCTGAAGCTTTCTTT. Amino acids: CASSSGGQEAEAFF.

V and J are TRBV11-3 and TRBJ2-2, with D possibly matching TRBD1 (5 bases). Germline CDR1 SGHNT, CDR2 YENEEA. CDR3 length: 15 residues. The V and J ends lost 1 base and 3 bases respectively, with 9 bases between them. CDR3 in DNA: TGTGCCAGCAGCTTAGGGGGCCGCCACACCGGGGAGCTGTTTTTT. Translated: CASSLGGRHTGELFF.

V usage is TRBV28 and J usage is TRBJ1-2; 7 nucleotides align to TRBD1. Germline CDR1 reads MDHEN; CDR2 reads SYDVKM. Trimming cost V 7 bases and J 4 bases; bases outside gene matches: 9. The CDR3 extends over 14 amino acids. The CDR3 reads CASNPGGGGYGYTF. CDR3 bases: TGTGCCAGCAATCCAGGGGGGGGTGGCTATGGCTACACCTTC.

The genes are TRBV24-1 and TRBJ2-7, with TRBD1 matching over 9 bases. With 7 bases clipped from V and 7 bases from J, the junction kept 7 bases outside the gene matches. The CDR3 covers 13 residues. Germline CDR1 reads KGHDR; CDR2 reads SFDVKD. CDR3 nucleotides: TGTGCCACCAGGGGGACAGGGTCGGATGAGCAGTACTTC. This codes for CATRGTGSDEQYF.

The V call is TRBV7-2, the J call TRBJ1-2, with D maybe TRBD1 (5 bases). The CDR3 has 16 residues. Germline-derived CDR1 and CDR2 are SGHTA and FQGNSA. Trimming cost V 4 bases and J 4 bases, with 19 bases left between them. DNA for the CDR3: TGTGCCAGCAGCTCCTTATCCACGGGGACTGCCTATGGCTACACCTTC. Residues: CASSSLSTGTAYGYTF.

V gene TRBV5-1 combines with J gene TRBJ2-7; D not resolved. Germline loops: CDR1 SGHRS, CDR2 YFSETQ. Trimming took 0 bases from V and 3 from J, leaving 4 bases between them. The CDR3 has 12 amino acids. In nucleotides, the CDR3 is TGCGCCAGCAGCTTGGAGGACTACGAGCAGTACTTC. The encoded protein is CASSLEDYEQYF.

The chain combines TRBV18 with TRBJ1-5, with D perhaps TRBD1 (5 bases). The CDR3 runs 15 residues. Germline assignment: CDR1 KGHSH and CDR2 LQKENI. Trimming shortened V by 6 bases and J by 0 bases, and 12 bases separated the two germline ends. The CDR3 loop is CASSLGTDSNQPQHF. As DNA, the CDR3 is TGTGCCAGCTCTCTCGGGACGGATAGCAATCAGCCCCAGCATTTT.

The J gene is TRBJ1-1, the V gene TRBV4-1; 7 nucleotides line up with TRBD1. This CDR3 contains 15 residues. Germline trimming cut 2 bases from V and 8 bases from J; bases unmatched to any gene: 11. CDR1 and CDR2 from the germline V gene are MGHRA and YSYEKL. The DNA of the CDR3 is TGCGCCAGCAGCCAACCTAAGCGACCGGACAGGGAAGCTTTCTTT. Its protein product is CASSQPKRPDREAFF.

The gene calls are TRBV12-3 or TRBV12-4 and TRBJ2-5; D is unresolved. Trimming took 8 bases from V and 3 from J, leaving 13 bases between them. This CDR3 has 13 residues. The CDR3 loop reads CASSWWHEETQYF. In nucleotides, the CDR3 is TGTGCCAGCTCGTGGTGGCACGAAGAGACCCAGTACTTC.

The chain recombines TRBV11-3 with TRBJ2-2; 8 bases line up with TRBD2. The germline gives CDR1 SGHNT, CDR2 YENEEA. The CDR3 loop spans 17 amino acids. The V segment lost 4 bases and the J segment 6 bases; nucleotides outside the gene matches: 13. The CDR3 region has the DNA TGTGCCAGCAGCTCCGGAGGTAGCGGGGTGGTTTCCGGGGAGCTGTTTTTT. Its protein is CASSSGGSGVVSGELFF.